Detailed here is one T cell receptor beta chain. The antigen remains undetermined. The data originate from a study of T cell responses to AZD1222 COVID-19 vaccine. TCRdb's copy holds only in-frame clones and misses some; the assay was immunoSEQ multiplex PCR. This table has under 110,000 clones, more than 85% appearing once. Broader study findings: Spike-specific TCR breadth and depth were elevated following two AZD1222 doses. Possibly, clonal diversity was underestimated; donors were largely white British and included more females. None of the repertoires were sampled until the peak T cell response had passed. Seropositive status at baseline applied to only a handful of AZD1222 recipients.

V was pared by 0 bases and J by 5 bases, with 12 bases between. This CDR3 has 15 amino acids. Per germline, CDR1 ENHRY and CDR2 SYGVKD. The receptor was isolated from an adult in good health. This specimen consisted of peripheral blood, obtained on day 0 of AZD1222 vaccination. The chain has TRBV10-3 and TRBJ2-3; D gene uncertain. CDR3 residues: CAISESTGQKDTQYF. In DNA, the CDR3 is TGTGCCATCAGTGAGTCCACCGGGCAGAAAGATACGCAGTATTTT.